The following is a TCR beta chain sequence with its context. The target antigen is unknown. The source of the sample is a study of TIL therapy for anti-PD-1-resistant metastatic lung cancer. At the level of the study: Tumors carried a median about 1.6 non-synonymous mutations per megabase.

Time point defined: pre-treatment sample, taken before nivolumab and TIL therapy. Looked up from germline, CDR1 is LNHNV and CDR2 is YYDKDF (reference sequence). The V gene lost 1 base and the J gene lost 6 bases, with 13 bases spanning the gap. The CDR3 covers 15 residues. Sequencing used immunoSEQ v3. This table comes from immunoSEQ multiplex PCR, and its TCRdb copy is limited to in-frame clones, with some not included. The sample consists of around 50,000 clones, around 67% of them appearing once. Whole-study results and caveats: Infused TIL clonotypes partially replaced the baseline blood repertoire, then decayed over months. This highly selected cohort may not generalize to typical lung cancer patients.

Here the sequenced sample was blood, taken at baseline. The V call is TRBV15, the J call TRBJ1-5; weak D call: TRBD1 (6 bases). This clonotype originated in a person aged 25 to 80 with non-small cell lung cancer. The CDR3 DNA is TGTGCCACCAGCAGAGGAGACAGGAGGGGTCAGCCCCAGCATTTT. The encoded protein is CATSRGDRRGQPQHF.